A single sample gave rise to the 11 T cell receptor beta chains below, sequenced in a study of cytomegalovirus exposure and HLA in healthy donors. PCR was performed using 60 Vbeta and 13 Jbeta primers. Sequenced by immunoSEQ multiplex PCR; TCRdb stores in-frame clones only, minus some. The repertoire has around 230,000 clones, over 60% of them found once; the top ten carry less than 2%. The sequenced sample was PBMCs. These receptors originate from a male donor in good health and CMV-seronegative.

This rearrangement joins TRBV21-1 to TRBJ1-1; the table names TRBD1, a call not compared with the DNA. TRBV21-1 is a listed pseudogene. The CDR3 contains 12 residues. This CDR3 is CASSSTGEAAFF. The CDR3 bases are TGTGCCAGCAGCAGTACAGGGGAGGCAGCTTTCTTT.

Here the CDR3 DNA reads TGTGCCAGCAGTTTAGGGGGGGGCAGCACTGAAGCTTTCTTT. Encoded protein: CASSLGGGSTEAFF. The chain combines TRBV28 with TRBJ1-1; D is perhaps TRBD1 (6 bases). V was pared by 2 bases and J by 4 bases, with 11 bases between. The CDR3 runs 14 residues. The germline gives CDR1 MDHEN, CDR2 SYDVKM.

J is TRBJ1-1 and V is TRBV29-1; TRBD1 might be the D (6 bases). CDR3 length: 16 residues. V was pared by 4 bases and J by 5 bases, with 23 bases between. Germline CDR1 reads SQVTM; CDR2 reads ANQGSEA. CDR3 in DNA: TGCAGCGTTGTCCTTGGGGGGGCTGTGGGTGAAACTGAAGCTTTCTTT. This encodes CSVVLGGAVGETEAFF.

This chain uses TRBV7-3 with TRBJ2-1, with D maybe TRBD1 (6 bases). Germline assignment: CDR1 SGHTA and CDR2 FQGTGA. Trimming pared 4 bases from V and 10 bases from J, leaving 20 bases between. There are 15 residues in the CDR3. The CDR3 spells CASSSSPTGQGEQFF. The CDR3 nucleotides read TGTGCCAGCAGCTCAAGCCCGACAGGTCAGGGCGAGCAGTTCTTC.

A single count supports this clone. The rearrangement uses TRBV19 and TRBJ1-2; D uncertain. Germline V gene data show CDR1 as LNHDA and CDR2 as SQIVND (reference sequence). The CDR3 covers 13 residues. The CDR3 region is CARGRHAHYGYTF. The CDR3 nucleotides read TGTGCTAGAGGGCGCCACGCTCACTATGGCTACACCTTC.

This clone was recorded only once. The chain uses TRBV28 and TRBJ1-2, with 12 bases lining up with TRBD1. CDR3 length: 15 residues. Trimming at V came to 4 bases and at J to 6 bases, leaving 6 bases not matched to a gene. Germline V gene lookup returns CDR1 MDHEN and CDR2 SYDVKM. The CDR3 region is CASSSRDRGRHGYTF. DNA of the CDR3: TGTGCCAGCAGTTCACGGGACAGGGGGCGACATGGCTACACCTTC.

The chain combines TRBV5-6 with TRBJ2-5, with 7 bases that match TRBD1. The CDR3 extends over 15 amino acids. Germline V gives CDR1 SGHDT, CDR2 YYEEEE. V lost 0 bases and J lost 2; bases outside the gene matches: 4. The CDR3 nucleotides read TGTGCCAGCAGCTTGGGGACAGGAATTCAAGAGACCCAGTACTTC. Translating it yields CASSLGTGIQETQYF.

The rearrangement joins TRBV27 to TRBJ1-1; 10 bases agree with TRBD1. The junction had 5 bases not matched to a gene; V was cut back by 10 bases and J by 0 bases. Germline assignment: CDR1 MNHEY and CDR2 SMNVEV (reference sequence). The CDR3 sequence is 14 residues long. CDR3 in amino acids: CATSDRGMNTEAFF. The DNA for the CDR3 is TGTGCCACCTCGGACAGGGGGATGAACACTGAAGCTTTCTTT.

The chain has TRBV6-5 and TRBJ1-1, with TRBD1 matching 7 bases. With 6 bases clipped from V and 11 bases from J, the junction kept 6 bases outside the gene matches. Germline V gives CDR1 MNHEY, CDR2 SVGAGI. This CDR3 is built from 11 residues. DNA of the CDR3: TGTGCCAGCAGACAGACAGGGACGGCTTTCTTT. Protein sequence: CASRQTGTAFF.

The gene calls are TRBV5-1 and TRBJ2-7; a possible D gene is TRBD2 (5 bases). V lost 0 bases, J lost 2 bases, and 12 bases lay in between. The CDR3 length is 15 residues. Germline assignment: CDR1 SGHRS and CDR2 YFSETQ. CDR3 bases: TGCGCCAGCAGCTTGGAGGGAGCTCAGGCCTACGAGCAGTACTTC. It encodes CASSLEGAQAYEQYF.

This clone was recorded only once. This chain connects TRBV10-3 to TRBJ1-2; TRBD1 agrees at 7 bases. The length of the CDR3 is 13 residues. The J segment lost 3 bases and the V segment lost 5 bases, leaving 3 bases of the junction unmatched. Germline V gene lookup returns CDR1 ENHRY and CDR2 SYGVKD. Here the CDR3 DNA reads TGTGCCATCAGTACAGGGGAGCACTATGGCTACACCTTC. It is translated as CAISTGEHYGYTF.